These 27 T cell receptor beta chains were all obtained from the same sample, sequenced in a study of cytomegalovirus exposure and HLA in healthy donors. The study ran its PCR with 60 Vbeta and 13 Jbeta primers. Profiled with immunoSEQ multiplex PCR; TCRdb holds only in-frame clones, not every one. The sample shows fewer than 200,000 clones, over 80% of them seen only once. What was sequenced was PBMCs. These receptors originate from a human donor in good health.

This clone showed up just once. V gene TRBV6-5 combines with J gene TRBJ2-3; the D is unclear. CDR1 MNHEY and CDR2 SVGAGI come from the germline V gene. The CDR3 spans 13 residues. Trimming took 0 bases from V and 6 from J, leaving 7 bases between them. The DNA for the CDR3 is TGTGCCAGCAGTTACTCACAGTGGGATACGCAGTATTTT. This sequence encodes CASSYSQWDTQYF.

The genes are TRBV7-8 and TRBJ1-2, with D possibly matching TRBD1 (5 bases). V lost 1 base, J lost 8 bases, and 11 bases lay in between. Looked up from germline, CDR1 is SGHVS and CDR2 is FQNEAQ. This CDR3 region has 13 residues. CDR3 sequence (DNA): TGTGCCAGCAGCTTAGGGTCAGGGTCCGGCTACACCTTC. It is translated as CASSLGSGSGYTF.

V is TRBV7-2 and J is TRBJ1-1, with D unresolved. The CDR3 has 13 residues. Trimming took off 3 bases at V and 0 bases at J, with 5 bases between the two ends. CDR1 and CDR2 (germline): SGHTA, FQGNSA. CDR3: CASSFYLNTEAFF. CDR3 DNA: TGTGCCAGCAGCTTCTATCTGAACACTGAAGCTTTCTTT.

The chain recombines TRBV5-6 with TRBJ2-7, with 9 bases that match TRBD1. After removal of 3 bases from V and 5 bases from J, the junction contained 3 bases not matched to a gene. Germline-derived CDR1 and CDR2 are SGHDT and YYEEEE. CDR3 length equals 13 residues. The CDR3 sequence is CASSWGQGHEQYF. CDR3 nucleotide sequence: TGTGCCAGCAGCTGGGGACAGGGTCACGAGCAGTACTTC.

The V and J genes are TRBV19 and TRBJ2-5, with 11 bases aligning to TRBD2. The CDR3 consists of 17 residues. Germline V gene data show CDR1 as LNHDA and CDR2 as SQIVND (reference sequence). V dropped 6 bases and J dropped 2; count of bases not matched to a gene: 11. DNA of the CDR3: TGTGCCAGTAGACCCACTAGCGGGGGCCTGGAACAAGAGACCCAGTACTTC. It specifies CASRPTSGGLEQETQYF.

This clone was seen just once. One end of the junction is discordant with germline, which a read error may explain. The V call is TRBV7-9, the J call TRBJ1-1, with D unclear. The CDR3 covers 11 residues. Germline V CDR1 and CDR2: SEHNR, FQNEAQ (reference sequence). CDR3 in amino acids: CSSSLLPEAFF. The CDR3 region has the DNA TGTTCCAGCAGCTTACTACCCGAAGCTTTCTTT.

This clone was counted once. This chain links TRBV11-1 with TRBJ2-4; 8 bases line up with TRBD1. The germline CDR1 and CDR2 sequences are SGHAT and FQDESV (reference sequence). The V segment lost 4 bases and the J segment 8 bases; nucleotides outside the gene matches: 4. The CDR3 totals 13 residues. The CDR3 loop reads CASSSGTGDIQYF. CDR3 in DNA: TGTGCCAGCAGCTCCGGGACAGGAGACATTCAGTACTTC.

Of note for this clone: One junction end disagrees with the germline gene, perhaps due to a read error. The J gene is TRBJ1-1, the V gene TRBV7-9; 9 positions match TRBD1. The germline gives CDR1 SEHNR, CDR2 FQNEAQ (reference sequence). The CDR3 is 17 amino acids. DNA of the CDR3: TGTGCCAGCAGCCCGGGACAGGGAACGGATCCGAACATTGAAGCTTTCTTT. Translation gives CASSPGQGTDPNIEAFF.

V is TRBV5-6 and J is TRBJ2-7; the D gene is possibly TRBD1 (5 bases). Looked up from germline, CDR1 is SGHDT and CDR2 is YYEEEE. There are 13 residues in the CDR3. V lost 4 bases to trimming and J lost 0 bases, with 8 bases between them. This CDR3 is CASSGDSSYEQYF. The CDR3 DNA reads as TGTGCCAGCAGCGGTGACAGCTCCTACGAGCAGTACTTC.

V is TRBV4-1 and J is TRBJ1-5; TRBD1 matches at 8 bases. The CDR3 consists of 16 residues. Germline CDR1 reads MGHRA; CDR2 reads YSYEKL. J was trimmed by 7 bases and V by 0 bases; bases with no gene match: 8. The CDR3 loop reads CASSQDPPGGIQPQHF. The CDR3 DNA follows: TGCGCCAGCAGCCAAGATCCCCCAGGGGGCATCCAGCCCCAGCATTTT.

The chain couples TRBV9 to TRBJ2-7, with a weak D call TRBD1 (6 bases). CDR3 length: 13 residues. V shed 0 bases and J shed 5 bases, with 9 bases lying between them. Germline-derived CDR1 and CDR2 are SGDLS and YYNGEE. This CDR3 is CASSVDAGDEQYF. As DNA, the CDR3 is TGTGCCAGCAGCGTAGATGCAGGGGACGAGCAGTACTTC.

The chain uses TRBV4-1 and TRBJ2-3, with 10 bases identical to TRBD1. With 4 bases clipped from V and 5 bases from J, the junction kept 6 bases outside the gene matches. CDR1 MGHRA and CDR2 YSYEKL come from the germline V gene. The CDR3 extends over 15 amino acids. The CDR3 region has the DNA TGCGCCAGCAGCCGTACCGGGACAGGGGAAGATACGCAGTATTTT. This encodes CASSRTGTGEDTQYF.

This chain joins TRBV9 and TRBJ2-4; maybe TRBD1 (5 bases). This CDR3 contains 14 residues. V gave up 4 bases and J gave up 6 bases, with 14 bases separating them. Germline CDR1 reads SGDLS; CDR2 reads YYNGEE. CDR3 DNA: TGTGCCAGCAGCCCCGAGCAGGGTCTAAACATTCAGTACTTC. It is translated as CASSPEQGLNIQYF.

The chain joins TRBV5-3 to TRBJ2-7, with 8 bases identical to TRBD1. TRBV5-3 counts as an open reading frame of uncertain function. The trim removed 0 bases at V and 2 bases at J, leaving 7 bases unmatched. This CDR3 has 16 residues. For the CDR3, the DNA is TGTGCCAGAAGCTTGGCTATACAGGGGGGTACCTACGAGCAGTACTTC. Its protein is CARSLAIQGGTYEQYF.

The J gene is TRBJ2-4, the V gene TRBV4-2; 8 bases agree with TRBD2. Germline V gene lookup returns CDR1 LGHNA and CDR2 YNFKEQ. V gave up 0 bases and J gave up 8 bases; unmatched junction bases: 18. The CDR3 has 19 amino acids. The DNA of the CDR3 is TGTGCCAGCAGCCAAGATCGGGGAGGCGAGCGGGGGCCCCGGGACATTCAGTACTTC. Its translation: CASSQDRGGERGPRDIQYF.

In regard to this clone: The same CDR3 is also encoded by other DNA sequences in this sample. The genes are TRBV2 and TRBJ2-7, with D tentatively TRBD1 (5 bases). Looked up from germline, CDR1 is SNHLY and CDR2 is FYNNEI. The CDR3 is made up of 14 amino acids. V gave up 5 bases and J gave up 2 bases, with 13 bases separating them. The CDR3 here is CASSWNRPAYEQYF. The CDR3 coding sequence is TGTGCCAGCAGTTGGAACAGGCCTGCCTACGAGCAGTACTTC. The full variable domain, in which reference TRBV2 and TRBJ2-7 provide the parts outside the CDR3, is EPEVTQTPSHQVTQMGQEVILRCVPISNHLYFYWYRQILGQKVEFLVSFYNNEISEKSEIFDDQFSVERPDGSNFTLKIRSTKLEDSAMYFCASSWNRPAYEQYFGPGTRLTVT.

The V and J genes are TRBV2 and TRBJ2-7; D might be TRBD1 (6 bases). The V gene's germline CDR1 is SNHLY and CDR2 FYNNEI. Trimming pared 7 bases from V and 7 bases from J, leaving 8 bases between. The CDR3 contains 10 residues. This chain's CDR3 is CASIGTEQYF. DNA of the CDR3: TGTGCCAGCATTGGGACAGAGCAGTACTTC.

The chain's CDR3 is CASSIIYRDGYTF. The DNA of the CDR3 is TGTGCCAGCAGCATAATATACAGGGATGGCTACACCTTC. This sequence joins TRBV7-2 and TRBJ1-2; a possible D gene is TRBD1 (6 bases). The CDR3 length is 13 residues. V was clipped by 5 bases and J by 6 bases, with 13 bases between them. Germline lookup yields CDR1 SGHTA and CDR2 FQGNSA.

The genes are TRBV6-6 and TRBJ1-4; D not resolved. Trimming stripped 5 bases from V and 6 bases from J, with 10 bases between. The length of the CDR3 is 13 residues. Per germline, CDR1 MNHNY and CDR2 SVGAGI (reference sequence). CDR3 in amino acids: CASSRREHEKLFF. The CDR3 DNA reads TGTGCCAGCAGTCGTCGGGAGCATGAAAAACTGTTTTTT.

Only one count was recorded for this clone. V usage is TRBV6-5 and J usage is TRBJ1-2; D call uncertain. The V gene lost 3 bases and the J gene lost 2 bases, with 7 bases spanning the gap. The CDR3 loop spans 13 amino acids. From germline, CDR1 is MNHEY and CDR2 SVGAGI. CDR3: CASSYFLNYGYTF. For the CDR3, the DNA is TGTGCCAGCAGTTATTTCCTCAACTATGGCTACACCTTC.

The chain combines TRBV7-2 with TRBJ1-2; weak D call: TRBD1 (5 bases). Between the trimmed V and J ends, which lost 5 bases and 3 bases, there was a span of 16 bases. CDR1 is SGHTA and CDR2 is FQGNSA in the germline V gene. This CDR3 region has 15 residues. CDR3 residues: CASSPAPAGHYGYTF. The CDR3, as DNA: TGTGCCAGCAGCCCCGCCCCGGCAGGGCACTATGGCTACACCTTC. Variable domain in full (rest from reference TRBV7-2 and TRBJ1-2): GAGVSQSPSNKVTEKGKDVELRCDPISGHTALYWYRQSLGQGLEFLIYFQGNSAPDKSGLPSDRFSAERTGGSVSTLTIQRTQQEDSAVYLCASSPAPAGHYGYTFGSGTRLTVV.

This sequence joins TRBV10-1 and TRBJ2-2; D gene ambiguous. This CDR3 spans 15 amino acids. V lost 4 bases and J lost 4, with 13 bases in between. The germline CDR1 and CDR2 sequences are WNHNN and SYGVQD (reference sequence). CDR3 amino acids: CASSVHGPGTGELFF. For the CDR3, the DNA is TGCGCCAGCAGTGTCCACGGCCCGGGCACCGGGGAGCTGTTTTTT.

This clone was seen a few times. The V and J genes are TRBV5-6 and TRBJ1-1; TRBD1 agrees at 10 bases. V trimming: 3 bases; J trimming: 0 bases; junction bases outside the gene matches: 14. The V gene's germline CDR1 is SGHDT and CDR2 YYEEEE. The CDR3 has 19 residues. The CDR3 loop is CASSSGTGVINFMNTEAFF. As DNA, the CDR3 is TGTGCCAGCAGCTCCGGGACAGGGGTAATAAACTTCATGAACACTGAAGCTTTCTTT.

This chain links TRBV6-1 with TRBJ1-2, with 9 bases identical to TRBD1. CDR1 and CDR2 from the germline V gene are MNHNS and SASEGT. The CDR3 consists of 15 residues. With V trimmed by 0 bases and J by 3 bases, 2 bases remained unmatched. The CDR3 protein is CASSEAQGAYYGYTF. DNA of the CDR3: TGTGCCAGCAGTGAAGCACAGGGGGCGTACTATGGCTACACCTTC.

The chain joins TRBV19 to TRBJ2-3, with 9 nucleotides matching TRBD1. CDR1 is LNHDA, CDR2 SQIVND, per germline (reference sequence). This CDR3 is built from 16 residues. Trimming at V came to 3 bases and at J to 3 bases, leaving 7 bases not matched to a gene. In nucleotides, the CDR3 is TGTGCCAGTAGTATTCTGACAGGGGGTTTAACAGATACGCAGTATTTT. Its protein product is CASSILTGGLTDTQYF. Using reference TRBV19 and TRBJ2-3 for the parts outside the CDR3, the full variable domain is DGGITQSPKYLFRKEGQNVTLSCEQNLNHDAMYWYRQDPGQGLRLIYYSQIVNDFQKGDIAEGYSVSREKKESFPLTVTSAQKNPTAFYLCASSILTGGLTDTQYFGPGTRLTVL.

The V call is TRBV7-9, the J call TRBJ1-1, with D hard to call. CDR3 length: 13 residues. V was trimmed by 4 bases and J by 6 bases, leaving 12 bases between them. Germline CDR1 is SEHNR and CDR2 is FQNEAQ (reference sequence). Here the CDR3 reads CASSYVLRAEAFF. CDR3 DNA sequence: TGTGCCAGCAGCTATGTCCTGCGGGCTGAAGCTTTCTTT.

The J gene is TRBJ1-2, the V gene TRBV19; tentative D call: TRBD1 (6 bases). This CDR3 spans 12 amino acids. V gave up 11 bases and J gave up 5 bases, with 15 bases separating them. CDR1 and CDR2 (germline): LNHDA, SQIVND (reference sequence). CDR3 sequence: CASTEQGYGYTF. The CDR3 bases are TGTGCCTCTACTGAACAGGGTTATGGCTACACCTTC.